Following are 31 T cell receptor beta chains from one sample sequenced in a study of blood T cell repertoires in COVID-19. TCRdb keeps only in-frame clones here, not all; method: immunoSEQ multiplex PCR. The profile shows about 120,000 clones, roughly nine tenths of them singletons. Material for sequencing was peripheral blood. The receptors originated from a man aged 70-80 years with active or convalescent COVID-19.

The chain couples TRBV27 to TRBJ1-5, with TRBD1 matching over 9 bases. V lost 6 bases, J lost 6 bases, and 6 bases stayed unmatched. Germline CDR1 reads MNHEY; CDR2 reads SMNVEV (reference sequence). The CDR3 is made up of 14 amino acids. The CDR3 DNA reads TGTGCCAGCAGAGGGGGACAGGGTTTTCAGCCCCAGCATTTT. Translation gives CASRGGQGFQPQHF.

V and J are TRBV28 and TRBJ1-2, with a possible D match to TRBD1 (5 bases). The CDR3 covers 15 residues. Trimming shortened V by 3 bases and J by 4 bases, and 15 bases separated the two germline ends. CDR1 and CDR2 from the germline V gene are MDHEN and SYDVKM. CDR3 DNA: TGTGCCAGCAGTTTCCCTCCGGACAAACCCTATGGCTACACCTTC. It codes for CASSFPPDKPYGYTF.

The J gene is TRBJ2-2, the V gene TRBV30; D gene uncertain. This CDR3 has 11 residues. Trimming removed 6 bases from V and 6 bases from J, with 8 bases in between. CDR1 and CDR2 from the germline V gene are GTSNPN and SVGIG (reference sequence). The CDR3 is CACDLSGELFF. In DNA, the CDR3 is TGTGCCTGCGACTTGTCCGGGGAGCTGTTTTTT.

The V call is TRBV6-1, the J call TRBJ2-1; 9 nucleotides line up with TRBD1. The CDR3 has 17 residues. After removal of 4 bases from V and 6 bases from J, the junction contained 13 bases not matched to a gene. Germline loops: CDR1 MNHNS, CDR2 SASEGT. The CDR3 nucleotides are TGTGCCAGCAGTGTTCGGACAGGGGCCGCGTCCCTCAATGAGCAGTTCTTC. This translates into CASSVRTGAASLNEQFF.

The rearrangement links TRBV5-1 to TRBJ2-5; D not certain. Germline V CDR1 and CDR2: SGHRS, YFSETQ. This CDR3 has 17 amino acids. V lost 0 bases and J 1 base, leaving 16 bases between the germline ends. The DNA of the CDR3 is TGCGCCAGCAGCTTGGACCCCAACTCTGGAGCCCAAGAGACCCAGTACTTC. Translated, it gives CASSLDPNSGAQETQYF.

The chain has TRBV15 and TRBJ2-1, with 15 bases identical to TRBD2. Trimming cost V 3 bases and J 6 bases; bases outside gene matches: 9. This CDR3 contains 18 residues. Germline lookup yields CDR1 LNHNV and CDR2 YYDKDF (reference sequence). CDR3 in DNA: TGTGCCACCAGCAGTCCCGGGACTAGCGGGAGGTTTCTCAATGAGCAGTTCTTC. Translating gives CATSSPGTSGRFLNEQFF.

This chain joins TRBV7-2 and TRBJ1-6; the match to TRBD1 covers 11 bases. V dropped 6 bases and J dropped 8; count of bases not matched to a gene: 9. Germline V lookup: CDR1 SGHTA, CDR2 FQGNSA. This CDR3 contains 16 residues. CDR3 region: CASSSGTGGIYSPLHF. CDR3 DNA: TGTGCCAGCAGTTCCGGGACAGGGGGTATATATTCACCCCTCCACTTT.

The chain uses TRBV10-3 and TRBJ1-6; 9 nucleotides agree with TRBD1. CDR3 length equals 14 residues. J lost 7 bases, V lost 6 bases, and 4 bases had no gene match. Germline CDR1 is ENHRY and CDR2 is SYGVKD. The CDR3 bases are TGTGCCATCAGACTGGACAGGGGAAATTCACCCCTCCACTTT. Protein sequence: CAIRLDRGNSPLHF.

V usage is TRBV7-8 and J usage is TRBJ2-5, with D possibly TRBD1 on 5 matching bases. The V and J ends lost 5 bases and 2 bases respectively, with 12 bases between them. The CDR3 length is 14 residues. Germline CDR1 reads SGHVS; CDR2 reads FQNEAQ. The CDR3 coding sequence is TGTGCCAGCAGCCACCTGCAGGGACAAGAGACCCAGTACTTC. This codes for CASSHLQGQETQYF.

The rearrangement joins TRBV7-2 to TRBJ2-7; 7 bases fit TRBD2. In germline, CDR1 is SGHTA, CDR2 FQGNSA. V gave up 1 base and J gave up 3 bases; unmatched junction bases: 3. The CDR3 is made up of 14 amino acids. The CDR3 here is CASSLVSSGYEQYF. CDR3 coding DNA: TGTGCCAGCAGCTTAGTGTCTAGCGGCTACGAGCAGTACTTC.

The chain is built from TRBV5-6 and TRBJ2-7; TRBD1 aligns across 7 bases. The CDR3 has 15 residues. Germline V gene data show CDR1 as SGHDT and CDR2 as YYEEEE. J was trimmed by 3 bases and V by 2 bases; bases with no gene match: 8. CDR3 residues: CASSLAPGQSYEQYF. For the CDR3, the DNA is TGTGCCAGCAGCTTAGCCCCGGGACAGAGCTACGAGCAGTACTTC.

V usage is TRBV27 and J usage is TRBJ2-1; weak D call: TRBD2 (6 bases). The V gene's germline CDR1 is MNHEY and CDR2 SMNVEV (reference sequence). CDR3 size: 18 residues. Trimming removed 7 bases from V and 5 bases from J, with 27 bases in between. This CDR3 is CASTGSPTIMWGDNEQFF. DNA for the CDR3: TGTGCCAGCACGGGTAGCCCAACCATTATGTGGGGGGACAATGAGCAGTTCTTC.

This rearrangement joins TRBV3-1 (or the pseudogene TRBV3-2) to TRBJ2-1, with 8 bases that match TRBD1. V lost 4 bases, J lost 6 bases, and 8 bases stayed unmatched. Germline CDR1 is LGHDT and CDR2 is YNNKEL (reference sequence). The CDR3 is 15 residues long. The chain's CDR3 is CASSPRPTGGNEQFF. The CDR3 DNA reads as TGTGCCAGCAGCCCCCGCCCCACAGGGGGCAATGAGCAGTTCTTC.

CDR3 region: CASSDRGGNSPLHF. The CDR3, as DNA: TGTGCCAGCAGTGATCGCGGGGGAAATTCACCCCTCCACTTT. The chain combines TRBV2 with TRBJ1-6, with D possibly matching TRBD1 (5 bases). CDR3 length: 14 amino acids. Trimming took off 3 bases at V and 7 bases at J, with 10 bases between the two ends. Germline CDR1 and CDR2: SNHLY and FYNNEI.

The chain couples TRBV7-8 to TRBJ1-5; D remains unclear. The CDR3 has 13 amino acids. Germline loops: CDR1 SGHVS, CDR2 FQNEAQ. Trimming stripped 1 base from V and 3 bases from J, with 4 bases between. In DNA, the CDR3 is TGTGCCAGCAGCTTAGACAACAATCAGCCCCAGCATTTT. Translation gives CASSLDNNQPQHF.

The rearrangement uses TRBV19 and TRBJ2-1; 9 bases align to TRBD2. CDR1 and CDR2 (germline): LNHDA, SQIVND (reference sequence). The CDR3 consists of 16 residues. After removal of 7 bases from V and 0 bases from J, the junction contained 7 bases not matched to a gene. CDR3 sequence reads: CASKKAGGHSYNEQFF. For the CDR3, the DNA is TGTGCCAGTAAAAAAGCGGGAGGCCACTCCTACAATGAGCAGTTCTTC.

The rearrangement links TRBV28 to TRBJ2-7, with 9 bases identical to TRBD2. Germline CDR1 is MDHEN and CDR2 is SYDVKM. V trimming: 8 bases; J trimming: 4 bases; junction bases outside the gene matches: 9. This CDR3 is 14 amino acids long. CDR3: CASAGGPLGYEQYF. The CDR3 DNA sequence: TGTGCCAGCGCGGGAGGGCCTCTCGGGTACGAGCAGTACTTC. The variable domain in full, with the rest retrieved from reference TRBV28 and TRBJ2-7, is DVKVTQSSRYLVKRTGEKVFLECVQDMDHENMFWYRQDPGLGLRLIYFSYDVKMKEKGDIPEGYSVSREKKERFSLILESASTNQTSMYLCASAGGPLGYEQYFGPGTRLTVT.

The V call is TRBV7-3, the J call TRBJ2-5; TRBD2 might be the D (5 bases). CDR3 size: 13 residues. From germline, CDR1 is SGHTA and CDR2 FQGTGA. V dropped 3 bases and J dropped 4 bases, with 9 bases sitting between them. CDR3 in DNA: TGTGCCAGCAGCTTGGGCGGGTTAGAGACCCAGTACTTC. Its translation: CASSLGGLETQYF.

This chain links TRBV6-5 with TRBJ1-2, with D unresolved. Germline CDR1 and CDR2: MNHEY and SVGAGI. The CDR3 is 13 residues long. V was pared by 6 bases and J by 5 bases, with 13 bases between. The DNA for the CDR3 is TGTGCCAGCAGCCCCCGGGTCAAATATGGCTACACCTTC. Translation: CASSPRVKYGYTF.

This rearrangement joins TRBV21-1 to TRBJ1-2. TRBV21-1 is a pseudogene. CDR3 size: 14 residues. The CDR3 sequence: CASSKGESREGYTF. CDR3 bases: TGTGCCAGCAGCAAGGGGGAAAGCCGGGAGGGCTACACCTTC.

The chain joins TRBV7-8 to TRBJ1-4; no clear D gene. This CDR3 spans 14 amino acids. The V gene lost 2 bases and the J gene lost 8 bases, with 12 bases spanning the gap. Germline CDR1 is SGHVS and CDR2 is FQNEAQ. In DNA, the CDR3 is TGTGCCAGCAGCTTAATGGCAGGAGGAGAAAAACTGTTTTTT. Protein: CASSLMAGGEKLFF.

The chain joins TRBV29-1 to TRBJ2-3; TRBD1 might be the D (6 bases). This CDR3 spans 11 amino acids. CDR1 is SQVTM and CDR2 is ANQGSEA in the germline V gene. Trimming took off 7 bases at V and 4 bases at J, with 9 bases between the two ends. The DNA for the CDR3 is TGCAGCGGGGGGACATCAGATACGCAGTATTTT. It yields the protein CSGGTSDTQYF.

The J gene is TRBJ1-5, the V gene TRBV6-1; tentatively, D is TRBD1 (5 bases). Germline CDR1 and CDR2: MNHNS and SASEGT. The CDR3 has 15 amino acids. V lost 2 bases to trimming and J lost 2 bases, with 10 bases between them. In DNA, the CDR3 is TGTGCCAGCAGTGAAAGACAGTGGGGCAATCAGCCCCAGCATTTT. Protein product: CASSERQWGNQPQHF.

The rearrangement links TRBV15 to TRBJ1-1, with 10 bases identical to TRBD1. CDR1 and CDR2 from the germline V gene are LNHNV and YYDKDF (reference sequence). J was trimmed by 11 bases and V by 0 bases; bases with no gene match: 9. The CDR3 extends over 15 amino acids. The CDR3 nucleotides are TGTGCCACCAGCAGAGATGCCGGGACAGGGGTTAGTGCTTTCTTT. It is translated as CATSRDAGTGVSAFF.

This clone was seen once. This chain joins TRBV6-5 and TRBJ2-5; 10 nucleotides align to TRBD2. CDR3 length: 16 residues. Germline CDR1 and CDR2: MNHEY and SVGAGI. V lost 0 bases and J lost 2; bases outside the gene matches: 3. CDR3 amino acids: CASSYSLAGEQETQYF. In nucleotides, the CDR3 is TGTGCCAGCAGTTACTCTCTAGCGGGAGAACAAGAGACCCAGTACTTC.

This chain joins TRBV28 and TRBJ1-5; D uncertain. The V gene's germline CDR1 is MDHEN and CDR2 SYDVKM. This CDR3 region has 14 residues. With 6 bases removed from V and 2 bases from J, the gap between germline ends came to 11 bases. CDR3 loop: CASSLVSGNQPQHF. The CDR3 DNA sequence: TGTGCCAGCAGCCTTGTCTCGGGCAATCAGCCCCAGCATTTT.

Turning to this clone: A junction end diverges from the germline sequence, so it may reflect a read error. The gene calls are TRBV18 and TRBJ1-4, with D possibly matching TRBD1 (6 bases). The CDR3 spans 15 residues. Germline CDR1 KGHSH, CDR2 LQKENI. The CDR3 DNA is TGTGCCAGCTCTCCACCGGGACACACTAATGAAAAACTGTTTTTT. This translates into CASSPPGHTNEKLFF.

The rearrangement joins TRBV6-4 to TRBJ2-1; 9 nucleotides agree with TRBD2. The V gene's germline CDR1 is MRHNA and CDR2 SNTAGT. The trim removed 6 bases at V and 0 bases at J, leaving 6 bases unmatched. This CDR3 spans 16 amino acids. The CDR3 nucleotides read TGTGCCAGCAGGACTAGCGGTAAGAGCTCCTACAATGAGCAGTTCTTC. Translation gives CASRTSGKSSYNEQFF.

V and J are TRBV6-1 and TRBJ1-3, with 7 positions matching TRBD1. This CDR3 has 14 amino acids. V trimming: 5 bases; J trimming: 2 bases; junction bases outside the gene matches: 3. Germline CDR1 is MNHNS and CDR2 is SASEGT. The CDR3 DNA is TGTGCCAGCAGTCTCAGGGGGACTGGAAACACCATATATTTT. It specifies CASSLRGTGNTIYF.

The CDR3 sequence is CASSLSSGSGYNEQFF. The CDR3 coding sequence is TGTGCCAGCTCACTATCTAGCGGCTCAGGATACAATGAGCAGTTCTTC. The chain links TRBV18 to TRBJ2-1; TRBD2 aligns across 7 bases. The CDR3 has 16 residues. The germline gives CDR1 KGHSH, CDR2 LQKENI. Germline trimming cut 4 bases from V and 4 bases from J; bases unmatched to any gene: 10.

The chain is built from TRBV5-1 and TRBJ1-1; D may be TRBD1 (6 bases). The length of the CDR3 is 14 residues. The germline V gene encodes CDR1 SGHRS and CDR2 YFSETQ. V gave up 1 base and J gave up 1 base, with 8 bases separating them. CDR3 DNA sequence: TGCGCCAGCAGCTTGACAGGGACGAACACTGAAGCTTTCTTT. Its translation is CASSLTGTNTEAFF.